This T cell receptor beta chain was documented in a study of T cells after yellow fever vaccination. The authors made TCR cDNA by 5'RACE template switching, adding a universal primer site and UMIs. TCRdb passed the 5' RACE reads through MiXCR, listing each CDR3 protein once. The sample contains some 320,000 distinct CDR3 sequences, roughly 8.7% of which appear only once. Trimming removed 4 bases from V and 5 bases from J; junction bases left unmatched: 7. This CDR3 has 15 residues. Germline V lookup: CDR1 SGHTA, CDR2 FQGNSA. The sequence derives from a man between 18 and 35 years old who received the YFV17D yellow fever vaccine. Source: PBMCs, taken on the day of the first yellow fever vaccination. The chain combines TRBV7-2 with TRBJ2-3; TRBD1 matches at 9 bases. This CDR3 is CASSSMGQGRDTQYF. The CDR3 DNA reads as TGTGCCAGCAGCTCTATGGGACAGGGTAGAGATACGCAGTATTTT.